This record concerns one TCR beta chain sequence. Its specificity is unknown. This entry belongs to a study of cytomegalovirus exposure and HLA in healthy donors. The ends were cut back, 3 bases at V and 4 bases at J, with 8 bases in the middle. CDR3 length equals 13 residues. CDR1 is MNHEY and CDR2 is SMNVEV in the germline V gene (reference sequence). Whole-study findings and limits: The investigators catalogued 160 or so TCR beta chains as cytomegalovirus-associated. It emerged from a later analysis that several of the most significant clusters appeared to be linked to common viral pathogens.

Primers: 60 Vbeta forward and 13 Jbeta reverse. The protocol was immunoSEQ multiplex PCR, while the TCRdb copy is restricted to in-frame clones and leaves out a portion. Seen here are 110,000 to 150,000 clones, approximately 80% observed once, and the top ten hold roughly 3.7%. The chain links TRBV27 to TRBJ2-3, with TRBD2 as a possible D gene (5 bases). The sequence was obtained from a male donor in good health and CMV-seronegative. Sequencing input: PBMCs. The CDR3 nucleotides are TGTGCCAGCAGTTTCACGGAGGCAGATACGCAGTATTTT. Translation gives CASSFTEADTQYF.